This entry lists 22 T cell receptor beta chains sequenced from one sample in a study of cytomegalovirus exposure and HLA in healthy donors. PCR was performed using 60 Vbeta and 13 Jbeta primers. Using immunoSEQ multiplex PCR, the repertoire was profiled, and TCRdb retains in-frame clones only, with some absent. The data show over 60,000 clones, 60% to 75% seen once. The specimen sequenced was PBMCs. The receptor set was obtained from a man in his 70s in good health and CMV-seronegative.

This clone turned up a few times. V usage is TRBV5-1 and J usage is TRBJ1-1, with TRBD1 identical over 9 bases. V shed 4 bases, J shed 5 bases, and the junction held 9 bases outside the gene matches. The CDR3 is 15 amino acids. The V gene's germline CDR1 is SGHRS and CDR2 YFSETQ. This CDR3 is CASSPNNRGRTEAFF. For the CDR3, the DNA is TGCGCCAGCAGCCCCAATAACAGGGGGCGGACTGAAGCTTTCTTT.

The chain couples TRBV7-9 to TRBJ2-7; D perhaps matches TRBD1 (6 bases). CDR3 length: 13 residues. In germline, CDR1 is SEHNR, CDR2 FQNEAQ (reference sequence). Trimming shortened V by 5 bases and J by 2 bases, and 10 bases separated the two germline ends. The CDR3 loop is CASSVTGTYEQYF. CDR3 in DNA: TGTGCCAGCAGCGTTACAGGGACCTACGAGCAGTACTTC. The full variable domain, rest sourced from reference TRBV7-9 and TRBJ2-7, is DTGVSQNPRHKITKRGQNVTFRCDPISEHNRLYWYRQTLGQGPEFLTYFQNEAQLEKSRLLSDRFSAERPKGSFSTLEIQRTEQGDSAMYLCASSVTGTYEQYFGPGTRLTVT.

The chain uses TRBV4-1 and TRBJ2-7; 12 bases match TRBD1. Per germline, CDR1 MGHRA and CDR2 YSYEKL. The CDR3 is made up of 15 amino acids. The junction had 5 bases not matched to a gene; V was cut back by 4 bases and J by 4 bases. Written as DNA, the CDR3 is TGCGCCAGCAGCCGCCCGGGACAGGGGGCTTACGAGCAGTACTTC. Its protein product is CASSRPGQGAYEQYF.

This chain joins TRBV14 and TRBJ2-5, with 7 bases matching TRBD1. After removal of 6 bases from V and 1 base from J, the junction contained 14 bases not matched to a gene. Per germline, CDR1 SGHDN and CDR2 FVKESK. The CDR3 runs to 17 residues. The CDR3 DNA reads as TGTGCCAGCAGTCACTGGACCGGGACAGCGTTCCAAGAGACCCAGTACTTC. Amino acids: CASSHWTGTAFQETQYF.

The rearrangement uses TRBV18 and TRBJ1-5; 7 nucleotides line up with TRBD1. The CDR3 consists of 19 residues. The V and J ends lost 1 base and 0 bases, in that order; junction bases with no gene match: 12. The germline V gene has CDR1 KGHSH and CDR2 LQKENI. The CDR3 bases are TGTGCCAGCTCACCACGAAAGCCGAGACAGGGACATAGCAATCAGCCCCAGCATTTT. Residues: CASSPRKPRQGHSNQPQHF.

The genes are TRBV5-1 and TRBJ2-3; TRBD1 matches 11 bases. Per germline, CDR1 SGHRS and CDR2 YFSETQ. CDR3 length: 14 residues. V lost 4 bases and J lost 3; bases outside the gene matches: 1. CDR3 bases: TGCGCCAGCAGCGGGACAGGGGGGACAGATACGCAGTATTTT. Protein: CASSGTGGTDTQYF.

The chain links TRBV2 to TRBJ1-5; 8 nucleotides align to TRBD1. J was trimmed by 7 bases and V by 4 bases; bases with no gene match: 6. This CDR3 has 14 residues. CDR1 and CDR2 (germline): SNHLY, FYNNEI. CDR3 DNA: TGTGCCAGCAGTGCTGACAGGGGATTCCAGCCCCAGCATTTT. Translation gives CASSADRGFQPQHF.

The chain recombines TRBV5-5 with TRBJ2-7, with TRBD2 identical over 7 bases. J was trimmed by 2 bases and V by 4 bases; bases with no gene match: 3. This CDR3 comprises 13 residues. In germline, CDR1 is SGHKS, CDR2 YYEKEE (reference sequence). CDR3 sequence reads: CASSPGTTYEQYF. The CDR3 DNA reads TGTGCCAGCAGCCCCGGGACTACCTACGAGCAGTACTTC. The complete variable domain, with remaining parts taken from reference TRBV5-5 and TRBJ2-7, reads DAGVTQSPTHLIKTRGQQVTLRCSPISGHKSVSWYQQVLGQGPQFIFQYYEKEERGRGNFPDRFSARQFPNYSSELNVNALLLGDSALYLCASSPGTTYEQYFGPGTRLTVT.

The CDR3 DNA is TGTGCCAGTAAGAGACTAGACAACAATGAGCAGTTCTTC. As protein: CASKRLDNNEQFF. The chain recombines TRBV19 with TRBJ2-1, with D maybe TRBD2 (6 bases). Germline lookup yields CDR1 LNHDA and CDR2 SQIVND (reference sequence). The CDR3 length is 13 residues. Deletions cut 7 bases from V and 5 bases from J, with 12 bases between.

The chain recombines TRBV5-1 with TRBJ2-1; 10 positions match TRBD1. With V trimmed by 3 bases and J by 8 bases, 8 bases remained unmatched. Germline V gives CDR1 SGHRS, CDR2 YFSETQ. This CDR3 is 15 amino acids long. The chain's CDR3 is CASSSMTGGRDEQFF. The CDR3 bases are TGCGCCAGCAGCTCGATGACAGGGGGCAGGGATGAGCAGTTCTTC.

The chain employs TRBV19 and TRBJ2-7, with TRBD2 identical over 9 bases. This CDR3 is 16 amino acids long. Germline values: CDR1 LNHDA, CDR2 SQIVND (reference sequence). Losses at the gene ends were 3 bases for V and 2 bases for J; bases not matched to a gene: 8. The CDR3 here is CASSIAAGLATYEQYF. CDR3 nucleotide sequence: TGTGCCAGTAGTATCGCAGCGGGACTAGCCACCTACGAGCAGTACTTC.

This clone came up a few times. This sequence joins TRBV6-5 and TRBJ2-3, with 11 bases fitting TRBD2. CDR3 size: 15 residues. V dropped 4 bases and J dropped 0; count of bases not matched to a gene: 0. Germline V lookup: CDR1 MNHEY, CDR2 SVGAGI. The CDR3 DNA reads as TGTGCCAGCAGTTGGACTAGCGGGAGCACAGATACGCAGTATTTT. It yields the protein CASSWTSGSTDTQYF.

The chain links TRBV10-3 to TRBJ1-2; 8 bases agree with TRBD1. The V gene's germline CDR1 is ENHRY and CDR2 SYGVKD. CDR3 length equals 14 residues. After removal of 3 bases from V and 7 bases from J, the junction contained 7 bases not matched to a gene. The CDR3 DNA is TGTGCCATCAGTGAAAACCAGGGGGCTCGTGGCTACACCTTC. It codes for CAISENQGARGYTF.

This chain joins TRBV30 and TRBJ1-5; D perhaps matches TRBD1 (6 bases). The CDR3 covers 18 residues. Trimming cost V 2 bases and J 0 bases, with 20 bases left between them. Per germline, CDR1 GTSNPN and CDR2 SVGIG (reference sequence). The CDR3, as DNA: TGTGCCTGGAGTAATAAGGACAGTGGTTTTGGTAGCAATCAGCCCCAGCATTTT. Its translation is CAWSNKDSGFGSNQPQHF. Full variable domain (outside the CDR3, taken from reference TRBV30 and TRBJ1-5): SQTIHQWPATLVQPVGSPLSLECTVEGTSNPNLYWYRQAAGRGLQLLFYSVGIGQISSEVPQNLSASRPQDRQFILSSKKLLLSDSGFYLCAWSNKDSGFGSNQPQHFGDGTRLSIL.

The chain recombines TRBV10-1 with TRBJ2-2; 13 bases are a match to TRBD2. Germline assignment: CDR1 WNHNN and CDR2 SYGVQD (reference sequence). This CDR3 is built from 14 residues. V trimming: 10 bases; J trimming: 6 bases; junction bases outside the gene matches: 5. CDR3 protein: CANGLAGVSGELFF. The CDR3 bases are TGCGCCAACGGACTAGCGGGAGTGTCCGGGGAGCTGTTTTTT.

This sequence joins TRBV6-4 and TRBJ2-1; D remains ambiguous. Per germline, CDR1 MRHNA and CDR2 SNTAGT. The CDR3 sequence is 13 residues long. V was clipped by 8 bases and J by 6 bases, with 14 bases between them. The DNA for the CDR3 is TGTGCCAGCCAGGCGCGACCTTCCAATGAGCAGTTCTTC. As protein: CASQARPSNEQFF.

This clone was seen a few times. The rearrangement uses TRBV4-1 and TRBJ2-6; D uncertain. V was pared by 1 base and J by 0 bases, with 4 bases between. The V gene's germline CDR1 is MGHRA and CDR2 YSYEKL. The CDR3 loop spans 15 amino acids. The CDR3 here is CASSQGDSGANVLTF. CDR3 nucleotides: TGCGCCAGCAGCCAAGGCGACTCTGGGGCCAACGTCCTGACTTTC.

The CDR3 coding sequence is TGTGCCAGCAGTGGAGGGACAAGATCACCCCTCCACTTT. This codes for CASSGGTRSPLHF. J is TRBJ1-6 and V is TRBV2, with D tentatively TRBD1 (6 bases). Per germline, CDR1 SNHLY and CDR2 FYNNEI. V was cut by 4 bases and J by 10 bases, with 11 bases left in between. The CDR3 is 13 amino acids.

This clone was recorded once. The chain couples TRBV30 to TRBJ1-3; TRBD1 is a possible D gene (6 bases). The V and J ends lost 8 bases and 0 bases respectively, with 11 bases between them. The CDR3 is 13 residues long. Looked up from germline, CDR1 is GTSNPN and CDR2 is SVGIG (reference sequence). This CDR3 reads CAGDRTSGNTIYF. CDR3 sequence (DNA): TGTGCCGGTGACAGGACCTCTGGAAACACCATATATTTT.

The count of this clone is one. This chain links TRBV19 with TRBJ1-4, with 9 nucleotides matching TRBD1. The germline CDR1 and CDR2 sequences are LNHDA and SQIVND (reference sequence). With V trimmed by 7 bases and J by 0 bases, 6 bases remained unmatched. The CDR3 spans 16 residues. DNA of the CDR3: TGTGCCAGTACCCGGACAGGGGTTGCAACTAATGAAAAACTGTTTTTT. Translating gives CASTRTGVATNEKLFF. Together with reference TRBV19 and TRBJ1-4, the CDR3 gives the full variable domain: DGGITQSPKYLFRKEGQNVTLSCEQNLNHDAMYWYRQDPGQGLRLIYYSQIVNDFQKGDIAEGYSVSREKKESFPLTVTSAQKNPTAFYLCASTRTGVATNEKLFFGSGTQLSVL.

The CDR3 DNA sequence: TGTGCCAGCTCGCCTACCGGGACAAGAGCTAACTATGGCTACACCTTC. Translating gives CASSPTGTRANYGYTF. The chain uses TRBV18 and TRBJ1-2, with D tentatively TRBD1 (6 bases). Per the germline V gene, CDR1 is KGHSH and CDR2 is LQKENI. The CDR3 runs 16 residues. Trimming took 6 bases from V and 0 from J, leaving 17 bases between them.

This chain uses TRBV2 with TRBJ1-2; 7 bases align to TRBD1. The germline CDR1 and CDR2 sequences are SNHLY and FYNNEI. The CDR3 extends over 14 amino acids. V gave up 5 bases and J gave up 1 base; unmatched junction bases: 4. The DNA for the CDR3 is TGTGCCAGCAGTTCGCAGGGGGATAACTATGGCTACACCTTC. Encoded protein: CASSSQGDNYGYTF.